The text below deals with one T cell receptor (beta chain). Trimming took 0 bases from V and 5 from J; bases not matched to a gene: 15. Germline V gene data show CDR1 as LGHNA and CDR2 as YSLEER. The CDR3 runs to 18 residues. Repertoires were generated with immunoSEQ multiplex PCR, while TCRdb's copy carries only in-frame clones and drops some. Seen here are over 450,000 clones, more than 75% observed once, and the top ten hold roughly 0.013%. This entry is derived from a study of shared T cell receptors in the human thymus. This sample was shared with a second study, whose subject was human thymus T cells. That report adds: Corrective cardiac operations yielded the resected thymus tissue. An apparent bias in V and J gene usage was seen in thymic and blood repertoires.

This sequence originates from a boy under three years old with a congenital heart defect. The rearrangement joins TRBV4-3 to TRBJ1-1, with TRBD1 matching over 7 bases. Material: thymocytes. The DNA for the CDR3 is TGCGCCAGCAGCCAAGATAGTAAGGGGGCAGGTGGGAAGACTGAAGCTTTCTTT. Its protein product is CASSQDSKGAGGKTEAFF.